These T cell receptor beta chains were read from a single sample in a study of T cells in Graves' hyperthyroidism and ophthalmopathy. MiXCR, applied by TCRdb to the multiplex PCR reads, yields one record per CDR3 protein. This sample has about 530,000 distinct CDR3 sequences, with roughly 17% found just once. Material for sequencing was blood. These receptors all come from a young woman with Graves' ophthalmopathy. Each CDR3 is given with its conserved first and last residue. A D gene is named only where the DNA matches it firmly. The size field is filled for only some rows; it gives once, few, many or a size class.

abundance	j_gene	d_gene	v_gene	CDR3nt	CDR3aa
many	TRBJ2-5	NA	TRBV18	TGTGCCAGCTCACCACCGTCGACTGAGACCCAGTACTTC	CASSPPSTETQYF
once	TRBJ2-3	TRBD1	TRBV19	TGTGCCAGTAGCCTCGGGACAGGGGGCGCAGATACGCAGTATTTT	CASSLGTGGADTQYF
many	TRBJ2-1	NA	TRBV2	TGTGCCAGCAGTTACCGGACAGCCCAGTTAGGTAATGAGCAGTTCTTC	CASSYRTAQLGNEQFF
NA	TRBJ1-5	TRBD1	TRBV19	TGTGCCAGTAGTGTCCCAGGGGGGCAGCCCCAGCATTTT	CASSVPGGQPQHF
many	TRBJ2-3	TRBD2	TRBV12-3/TRBV12-4	TGTGCCAGCAGTCCGAAGGGACTAGCGGGGATGACAGATACGCAGTATTTT	CASSPKGLAGMTDTQYF
many	TRBJ2-7	NA	TRBV11-1	TGTGCCAGCAGCTTATCGTCTATCGTACTCTACGAGCAGTACTTC	CASSLSSIVLYEQYF
NA	TRBJ1-2	NA	TRBV6-1	TGTGCCAGCAGCCCGGTGTTTACTGATGGCTACACCTTC	CASSPVFTDGYTF
few	TRBJ2-1	NA	TRBV28	TGTGCCAGCAGACTCTTCTCCTACAATGAGCAGTTCTTC	CASRLFSYNEQFF
NA	TRBJ1-2	NA	TRBV20-1	TGCAGTGCTAGAGAAACAACAGGGACCTACTATGGCTACACCTTC	CSARETTGTYYGYTF
NA	TRBJ1-2	NA	TRBV28	TGTGCCAGTGTAACCCTATCTAGCGGTCGGAATGGCTACGCCTTC	CASVTLSSGRNGYAF
many	TRBJ1-5	TRBD1	TRBV7-2	TGTGCCAGCAGCTCCGGGCGGCAGGGGGGTAGTCAGCCCCAGCATTTT	CASSSGRQGGSQPQHF
NA	TRBJ2-2	NA	TRBV24-1	TGTGCCACCAGTGATTTACCCTACAGGGATCACGACACCGGGGAGCTGTTTTTT	CATSDLPYRDHDTGELFF
NA	TRBJ2-5	NA	TRBV5-1	TGCGCCAGCAGCTTGGTAGGGGACAAGACCCAGTACTTC	CASSLVGDKTQYF
many	TRBJ1-1	NA	TRBV24-1	TGTGCCACCAGTGATAGAGGCACTGAAGCTTTCTTT	CATSDRGTEAFF
NA	TRBJ1-4	NA	TRBV6-5	TGTGCCAGCAGTTACGAGGGACGACCAACTAATGAAAAACTGTTTTTT	CASSYEGRPTNEKLFF
many	TRBJ1-4	TRBD1	TRBV3-1	TGTGCCAGCAGCCCACGGGACAGGTCCAATGAAAAACTGTTTTTT	CASSPRDRSNEKLFF
NA	TRBJ2-1	NA	TRBV6-2/TRBV6-3	TGTGCCAGCAGTTATGGTGGGGACCATGAGCAGTTCTTC	CASSYGGDHEQFF
NA	TRBJ1-2	NA	TRBV4-3	TGCGCCAGCAGCCAAGGGTCAGGGTCAGCTAACTATGGCTACACCTTC	CASSQGSGSANYGYTF
many	TRBJ1-6	TRBD1	TRBV6-1	TGTGCCAGCAGAGAACACAGGGGAGATTCACCCCTCCACTTT	CASREHRGDSPLHF
NA	TRBJ2-7	NA	TRBV6-1	TGTGCCAGCTCCCCCGTTGGAACTTCCTACGGGCAGTACTTC	CASSPVGTSYGQYF
NA	TRBJ2-4	TRBD2	TRBV19	TGTGCCAGTACCCTCGGGGGGGGCAACCTAGCCAAAAACATTCAGTACTTC	CASTLGGGNLAKNIQYF
many	TRBJ2-1	NA	TRBV30	TGTGCCTGGAGCCTAGGGGGTGAGCAGTTCTTC	CAWSLGGEQFF
NA	TRBJ2-2	TRBD2	TRBV20-1	TGCGGAGGGCGGGAGGGCCTTACCGGGGAGCTGTTTTTT	CGGREGLTGELFF
few	TRBJ2-1	NA	TRBV30	TGTGCCTGGAGTGTACTAGCTCGGGATGAGCAGTTCTTC	CAWSVLARDEQFF
once	TRBJ2-1	TRBD2	TRBV6-1	TGTGCCAGCAGTGAATCGGCTAGCGGCAGCTCCTACAATGAGCAGTTCTTC	CASSESASGSSYNEQFF
NA	TRBJ2-5	TRBD2	TRBV9	TGTGCCAGCGAACGACCAACTACACCGGGACTAGCTTTGAAGACCCAGTACTTC	CASERPTTPGLALKTQYF
NA	TRBJ1-2	TRBD1	TRBV30	TGTGCCTGGAGTACTCAGGGGCAGGGGGTGTATGGCTACACCTTC	CAWSTQGQGVYGYTF
NA	TRBJ1-5	NA	TRBV24-1	TGTGCCACCAGTGATTTGACGGGATTACCCGGCGCCAGTCAGCCCCAGCATTTT	CATSDLTGLPGASQPQHF
NA	TRBJ1-1	TRBD1	TRBV5-1	TGCGCCAGCAGCTTGGGGTTTACAGGGGGCACTGAAGCTTTCTTT	CASSLGFTGGTEAFF
many	TRBJ2-2	TRBD1	TRBV11-2	TGTGCCAGCAGCTTAGCCGGACAGGGGAACACCGGGGAGCTGTTTTTT	CASSLAGQGNTGELFF
few	TRBJ2-7	NA	TRBV4-1	TGCGCCAGCAGCCAAGGGGCTGGCTCCGCCTACGAGCAGTACTTC	CASSQGAGSAYEQYF
many	TRBJ2-7	NA	TRBV28	TGTGCCAGCAAGTCTCAGGAGTCCTACGAGCAGTACTTC	CASKSQESYEQYF
NA	TRBJ2-5	NA	TRBV7-2	TGTGCCAGCAGCTTAAGAGTCGGACAAGAGACCCAGTACTTC	CASSLRVGQETQYF
NA	TRBJ2-3	NA	TRBV7-3	TGTGCCAGCAGCTTAAATCCATACCTCACAGATACGCAGTATTTT	CASSLNPYLTDTQYF
many	TRBJ1-1	NA	TRBV2	TGTGCCAGCAGTCAGGGTAGTCGAGGAGCTTTCTTT	CASSQGSRGAFF
many	TRBJ1-1	NA	TRBV10-3	TGTGCCATCAGTAGACCGGGCGAAGGGACTGAAGCTTTCTTT	CAISRPGEGTEAFF
few	TRBJ2-7	NA	TRBV20-1	TGCAGTGCACCGGACAGTGACTACGAGCAGTACTTC	CSAPDSDYEQYF
many	TRBJ2-7	NA	TRBV20-1	TGCAGTGCGTTCCCGGAGGGAACCTCCTACGAGCAGTACTTC	CSAFPEGTSYEQYF
many	TRBJ1-6	NA	TRBV2	TGTGCCAGCAGTTTATCAGGGAGCTCACCCCTCCACTTT	CASSLSGSSPLHF
few	TRBJ1-1	NA	TRBV6-1	TGTGCCAGCAGTGGGTTGGTTGCCAACACTGAAGCTTTCTTT	CASSGLVANTEAFF
many	TRBJ1-1	NA	TRBV29-1	TGCAGCGTTGAGGGGACACAAATGAACACTGAAGCTTTCTTT	CSVEGTQMNTEAFF
many	TRBJ2-6	NA	TRBV20-1	TGCAGTGCCACAGACAGGAACCCCTCTGGGGCCAACGTCCTGACTTTC	CSATDRNPSGANVLTF
few	TRBJ2-2	NA	TRBV4-1	TGCGCCAGCAGCCAAGGAATCGGAGGGACCGGGGAGCTGTTTTTT	CASSQGIGGTGELFF
many	TRBJ2-1	TRBD1	TRBV28	TGTGCCAGCAGTTTTTTTGGACAGGGGATTTTCAATGAGCAGTTCTTC	CASSFFGQGIFNEQFF
many	TRBJ1-1	NA	TRBV30	TGTGCCTGGAACTCGTGGGGAATGAACACTGAAGCTTTCTTT	CAWNSWGMNTEAFF
NA	TRBJ1-2	TRBD1	TRBV28	TGTGCCAGCAGTCGAGCAGGGGGAAACGTCGATGGCTACACCTTC	CASSRAGGNVDGYTF
NA	TRBJ1-2	NA	TRBV19	TGTGCCAGTAGTATTATTTTAGCGGACACTACTAACTATGGCTACACCTTC	CASSIILADTTNYGYTF
many	TRBJ2-7	NA	TRBV27	TGTGCCAGCAGTTCACACCACTCCTACGAGCAGTACTTC	CASSSHHSYEQYF
NA	TRBJ2-7	NA	TRBV7-2	TGTGCCAGCAGCCCGGTAGAGCGCTTCTACGAGCAGTACTTC	CASSPVERFYEQYF
many	TRBJ1-2	NA	TRBV6-1	TGTGCCAGCATCCCCTTCGCCACAGACTATGGCTACACCTTC	CASIPFATDYGYTF
many	TRBJ2-1	TRBD1	TRBV27	TGTGCCAGTAGTAATGACAGGGTGAATGAGCAGTTCTTC	CASSNDRVNEQFF
NA	TRBJ1-2	NA	TRBV10-2	TGCGCCAGCAGTGAGTTAGGCCTAGGCTACACCTTC	CASSELGLGYTF
NA	TRBJ2-5	TRBD2	TRBV3-1	TGTGCCAGCAGCCAACCTAGCGGTATTAGGTATCGTGAGACCCAGTACTTC	CASSQPSGIRYRETQYF
many	TRBJ2-3	TRBD1	TRBV12-3/TRBV12-4	TGTGCCAGCAGTTTGGGGACAGGGGGCTTTTCCAAAGATACGCAGTATTTT	CASSLGTGGFSKDTQYF